This T cell receptor beta chain appears in the sequencing data of a study of blood T cell repertoires in COVID-19. Across the study: Nucleic acid was either cDNA or gDNA, and it came from T cells, B-cell-depleted T cells, or PBMCs.

Produced via immunoSEQ multiplex PCR; TCRdb's table is partial and in-frame only. The sample includes 150,000 to 200,000 clones, about 86% of them seen just once. Those who participated ranged in age from roughly 18 to 90 years and resided in some 24 US areas. Participants had their cohort set by participant-reported clinical history. Germline CDR1 KGHSH, CDR2 LQKENI. The V end lost 6 bases, the J end lost 5 bases, and 11 bases lay between the germline ends. The CDR3 covers 13 residues. The chain carries TRBV18 and TRBJ1-5, with D possibly matching TRBD1 (5 bases). The source is a man aged 35-49 years who had recovered from COVID-19. The sample comprised PBMCs or T cells enriched from blood (not recorded which). DNA for the CDR3: TGTGCCAGCTCGAAGGGGCAACATCAGCCCCAGCATTTT. This gives the protein CASSKGQHQPQHF.